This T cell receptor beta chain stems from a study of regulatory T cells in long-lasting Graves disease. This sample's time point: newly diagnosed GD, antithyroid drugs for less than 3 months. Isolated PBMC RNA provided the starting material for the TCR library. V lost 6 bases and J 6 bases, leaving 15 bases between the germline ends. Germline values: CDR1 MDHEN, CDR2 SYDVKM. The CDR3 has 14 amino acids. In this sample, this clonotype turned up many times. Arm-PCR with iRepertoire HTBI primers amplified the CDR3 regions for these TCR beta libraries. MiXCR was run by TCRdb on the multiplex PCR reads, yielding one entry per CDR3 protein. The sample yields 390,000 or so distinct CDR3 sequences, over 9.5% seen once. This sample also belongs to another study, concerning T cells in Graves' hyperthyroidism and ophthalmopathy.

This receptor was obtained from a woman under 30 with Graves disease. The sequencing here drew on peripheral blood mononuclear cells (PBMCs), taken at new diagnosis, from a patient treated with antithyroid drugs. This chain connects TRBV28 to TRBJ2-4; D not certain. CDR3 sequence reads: CASSQPGQANIQYF. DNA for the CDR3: TGTGCCAGCAGCCAGCCCGGGCAGGCAAACATTCAGTACTTC.